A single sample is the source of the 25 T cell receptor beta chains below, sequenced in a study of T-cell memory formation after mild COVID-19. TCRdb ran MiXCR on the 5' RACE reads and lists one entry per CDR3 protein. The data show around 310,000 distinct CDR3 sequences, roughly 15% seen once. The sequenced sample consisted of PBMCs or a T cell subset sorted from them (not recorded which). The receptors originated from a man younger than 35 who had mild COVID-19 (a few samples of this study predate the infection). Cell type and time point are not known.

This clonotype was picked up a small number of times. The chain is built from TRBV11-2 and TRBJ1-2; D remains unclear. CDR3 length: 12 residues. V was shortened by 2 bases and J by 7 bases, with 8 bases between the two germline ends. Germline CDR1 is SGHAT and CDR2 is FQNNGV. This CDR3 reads CASSLREGGYTF. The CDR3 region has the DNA TGTGCCAGCAGCTTACGGGAAGGTGGCTACACCTTC. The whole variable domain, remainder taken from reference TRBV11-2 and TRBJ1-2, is EAGVAQSPRYKIIEKRQSVAFWCNPISGHATLYWYQQILGQGPKLLIQFQNNGVVDDSQLPKDRFSAERLKGVDSTLKIQPAKLEDSAVYLCASSLREGGYTFGSGTRLTVV.

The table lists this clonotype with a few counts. This chain's CDR3 is CASSVVPGNYGYTF. In DNA, the CDR3 is TGTGCCAGCAGCGTAGTGCCTGGGAACTATGGCTACACCTTC. The rearrangement links TRBV9 to TRBJ1-2; D unclear. The length of the CDR3 is 14 residues. The germline CDR1 and CDR2 sequences are SGDLS and YYNGEE. V was clipped by 0 bases and J by 2 bases, with 8 bases between them.

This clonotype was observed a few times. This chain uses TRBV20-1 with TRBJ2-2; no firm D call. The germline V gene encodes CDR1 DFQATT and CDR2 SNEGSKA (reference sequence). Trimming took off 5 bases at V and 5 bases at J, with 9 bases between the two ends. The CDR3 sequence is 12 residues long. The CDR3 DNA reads TGCAGTGCTCGGGCCCAAACCGGGGAGCTGTTTTTT. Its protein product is CSARAQTGELFF.

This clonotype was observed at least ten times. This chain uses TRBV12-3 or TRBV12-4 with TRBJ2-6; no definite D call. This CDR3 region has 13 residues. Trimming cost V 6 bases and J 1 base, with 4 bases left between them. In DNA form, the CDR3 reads TGTGCCAGCAGCGCATCTGGGGCCAACGTCCTGACTTTC. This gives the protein CASSASGANVLTF.

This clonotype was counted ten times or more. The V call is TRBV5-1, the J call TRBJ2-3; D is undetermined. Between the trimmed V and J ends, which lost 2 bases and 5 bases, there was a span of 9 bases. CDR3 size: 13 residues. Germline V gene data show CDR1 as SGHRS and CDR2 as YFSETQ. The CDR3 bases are TGCGCCAGCAGCTTAATGTCGAGAGATACGCAGTATTTT. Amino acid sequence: CASSLMSRDTQYF.

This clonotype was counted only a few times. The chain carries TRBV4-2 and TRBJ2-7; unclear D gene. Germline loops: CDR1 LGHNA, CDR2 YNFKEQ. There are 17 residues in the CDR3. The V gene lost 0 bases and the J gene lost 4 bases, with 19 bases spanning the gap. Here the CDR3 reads CASSQDFQHRMGYEQYF. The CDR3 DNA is TGTGCCAGCAGCCAAGATTTTCAGCACCGAATGGGTTACGAGCAGTACTTC.

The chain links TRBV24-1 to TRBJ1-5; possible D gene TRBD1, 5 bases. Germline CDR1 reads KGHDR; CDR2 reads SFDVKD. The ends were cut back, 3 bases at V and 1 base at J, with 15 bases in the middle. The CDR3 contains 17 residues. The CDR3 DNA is TGTGCCACCAGTGATCTTAGGACACCGCGGAGCAATCAGCCCCAGCATTTT. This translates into CATSDLRTPRSNQPQHF.

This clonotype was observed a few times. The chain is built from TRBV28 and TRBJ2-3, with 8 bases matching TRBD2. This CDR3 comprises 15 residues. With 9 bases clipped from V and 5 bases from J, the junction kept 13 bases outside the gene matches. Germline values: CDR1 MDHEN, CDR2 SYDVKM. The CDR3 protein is CASLAGGRWGDTQYF. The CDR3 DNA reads TGTGCCAGTCTTGCGGGGGGCAGGTGGGGAGATACGCAGTATTTT. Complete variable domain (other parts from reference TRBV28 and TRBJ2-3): DVKVTQSSRYLVKRTGEKVFLECVQDMDHENMFWYRQDPGLGLRLIYFSYDVKMKEKGDIPEGYSVSREKKERFSLILESASTNQTSMYLCASLAGGRWGDTQYFGPGTRLTVL.

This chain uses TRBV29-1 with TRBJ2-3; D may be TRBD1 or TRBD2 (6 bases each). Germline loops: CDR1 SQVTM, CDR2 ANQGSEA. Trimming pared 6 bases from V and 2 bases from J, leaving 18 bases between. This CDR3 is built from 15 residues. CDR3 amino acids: CSVVGGGLATDTQYF. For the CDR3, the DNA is TGCAGCGTAGTAGGTGGGGGGCTTGCCACAGATACGCAGTATTTT.

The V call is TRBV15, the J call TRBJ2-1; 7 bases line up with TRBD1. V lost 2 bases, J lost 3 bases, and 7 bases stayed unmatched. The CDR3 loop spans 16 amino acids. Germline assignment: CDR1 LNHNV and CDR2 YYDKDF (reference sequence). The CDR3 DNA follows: TGTGCCACCAGCAGACCTGACAGGGCCATCTACAATGAGCAGTTCTTC. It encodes CATSRPDRAIYNEQFF.

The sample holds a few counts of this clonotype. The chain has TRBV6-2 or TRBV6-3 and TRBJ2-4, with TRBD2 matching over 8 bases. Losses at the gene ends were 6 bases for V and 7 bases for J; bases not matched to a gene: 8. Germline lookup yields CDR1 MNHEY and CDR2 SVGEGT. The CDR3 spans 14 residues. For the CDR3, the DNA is TGTGCCAGCAGGTTGAGCGGGGGAGTGAACATTCAGTACTTC. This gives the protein CASRLSGGVNIQYF.

CDR3 coding DNA: TGTGCCAGCAGTTTAGAGAACTCTGGAAACACCATATATTTT. Protein product: CASSLENSGNTIYF. The chain has TRBV12-3 or TRBV12-4 and TRBJ1-3; D call uncertain. The CDR3 runs to 14 residues. Between the trimmed V and J ends, which lost 1 base and 0 bases, there was a span of 4 bases.

CDR3 residues: CASSLGGRPSFYGYTF. The CDR3 DNA reads TGTGCCAGCAGCTTAGGGGGCAGGCCCAGCTTCTATGGCTACACCTTC. The chain combines TRBV7-2 with TRBJ1-2; the D gene is possibly TRBD1 (5 bases). V gave up 1 base and J gave up 4 bases, with 16 bases separating them. CDR1 SGHTA and CDR2 FQGNSA come from the germline V gene. The CDR3 extends over 16 amino acids. Full variable domain (outside the CDR3, taken from reference TRBV7-2 and TRBJ1-2): GAGVSQSPSNKVTEKGKDVELRCDPISGHTALYWYRQSLGQGLEFLIYFQGNSAPDKSGLPSDRFSAERTGGSVSTLTIQRTQQEDSAVYLCASSLGGRPSFYGYTFGSGTRLTVV.

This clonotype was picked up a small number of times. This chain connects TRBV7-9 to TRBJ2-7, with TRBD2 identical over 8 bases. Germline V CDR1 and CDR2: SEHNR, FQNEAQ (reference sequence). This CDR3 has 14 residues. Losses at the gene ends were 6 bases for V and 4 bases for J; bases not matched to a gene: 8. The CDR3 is CASRPGGALYEQYV. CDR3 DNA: TGTGCCAGCAGGCCGGGGGGGGCCCTTTACGAGCAGTACGTC.

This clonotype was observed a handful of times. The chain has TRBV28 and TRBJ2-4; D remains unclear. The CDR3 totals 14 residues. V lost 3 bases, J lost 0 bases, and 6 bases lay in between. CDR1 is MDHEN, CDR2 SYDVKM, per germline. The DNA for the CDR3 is TGTGCCAGCAGTTTCGGAAGAGCCAAAAACATTCAGTACTTC. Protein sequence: CASSFGRAKNIQYF.

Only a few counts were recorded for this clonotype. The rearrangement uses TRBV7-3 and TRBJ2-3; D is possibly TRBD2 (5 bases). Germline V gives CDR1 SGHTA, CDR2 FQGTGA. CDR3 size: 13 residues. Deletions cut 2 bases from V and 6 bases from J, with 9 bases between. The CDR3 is CASSLFGLDTQYF. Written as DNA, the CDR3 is TGTGCCAGCAGCTTATTCGGACTGGATACGCAGTATTTT.

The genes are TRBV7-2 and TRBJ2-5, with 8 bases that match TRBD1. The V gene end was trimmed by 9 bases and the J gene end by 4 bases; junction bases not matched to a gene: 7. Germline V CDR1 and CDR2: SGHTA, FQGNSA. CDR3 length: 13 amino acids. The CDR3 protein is CASSRGQVETQYF. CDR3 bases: TGTGCCAGTAGCCGGGGACAGGTAGAGACCCAGTACTTC.

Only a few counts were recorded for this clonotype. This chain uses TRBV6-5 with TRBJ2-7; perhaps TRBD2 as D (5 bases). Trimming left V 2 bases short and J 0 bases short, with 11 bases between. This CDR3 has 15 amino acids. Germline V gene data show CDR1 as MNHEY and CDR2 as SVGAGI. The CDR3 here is CASSYGHGGSYEQYV. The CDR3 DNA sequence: TGTGCCAGCAGTTACGGTCACGGAGGCTCCTACGAGCAGTACGTC.

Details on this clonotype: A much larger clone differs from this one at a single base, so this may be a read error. CDR3 loop: CASSLRGEDTQYF. CDR3 bases: TGCGCCAGCAGCTTGAGGGGGGAAGATACGCAGTATTTT. The rearrangement uses TRBV5-1 and TRBJ2-3, with D perhaps given as TRBD1 or TRBD2 (6 bases each). The CDR3 loop spans 13 amino acids. Per the germline V gene, CDR1 is SGHRS and CDR2 is YFSETQ. Between the trimmed V and J ends, which lost 1 base and 5 bases, there was a span of 8 bases.

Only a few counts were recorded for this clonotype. Written as DNA, the CDR3 is TGTGCCAGCAGCAGTAGCGGGGGGGCGAACACCGGGGAGCTGTTTTTT. The encoded protein is CASSSSGGANTGELFF. The V gene is TRBV11-3, the J gene TRBJ2-2; 11 nucleotides align to TRBD2. CDR3 size: 16 residues. Unmatched junction bases numbered 2, after V lost 5 bases and J lost 0 bases. Germline V gives CDR1 SGHNT, CDR2 YENEEA.

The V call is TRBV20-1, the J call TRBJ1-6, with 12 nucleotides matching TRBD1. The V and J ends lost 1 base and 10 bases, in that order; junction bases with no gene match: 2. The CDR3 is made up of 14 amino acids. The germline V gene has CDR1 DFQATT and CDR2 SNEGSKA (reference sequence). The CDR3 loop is CSARGGQGASPLHF. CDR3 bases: TGCAGTGCTAGAGGGGGACAGGGGGCCTCACCCCTCCACTTT.

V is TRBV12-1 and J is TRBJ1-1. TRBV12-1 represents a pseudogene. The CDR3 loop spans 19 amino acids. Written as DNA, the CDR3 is TGTGCCAGCAGACTCCCCTCTGCCTCTCCGGGGGGCCGAAGGACTGAAGCTTTCTTT. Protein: CASRLPSASPGGRRTEAFF.

For the CDR3, the DNA is TGTGCCAGCAGTTACCCGCCGTCGTACGAGGCGAATCAGCCCCAGCATTTT. Residues: CASSYPPSYEANQPQHF. This chain uses TRBV6-2 or TRBV6-3 with TRBJ1-5, with D hard to call. Trimming removed 2 bases from V and 4 bases from J, with 18 bases in between. This CDR3 has 17 residues. The V gene's germline CDR1 is MNHEY and CDR2 SVGEGT.

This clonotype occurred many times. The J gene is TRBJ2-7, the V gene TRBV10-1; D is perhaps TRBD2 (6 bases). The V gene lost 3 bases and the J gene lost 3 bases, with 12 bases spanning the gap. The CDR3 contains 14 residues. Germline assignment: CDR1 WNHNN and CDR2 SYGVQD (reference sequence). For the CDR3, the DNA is TGCGCCAGCAGTGAAGGGGACTCCCGCTACGAGCAGTACTTC. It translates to CASSEGDSRYEQYF.

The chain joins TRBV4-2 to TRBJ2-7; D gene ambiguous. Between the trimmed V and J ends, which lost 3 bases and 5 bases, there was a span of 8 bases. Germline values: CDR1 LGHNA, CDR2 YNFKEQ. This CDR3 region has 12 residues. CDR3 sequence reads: CASSHPRDEQYF. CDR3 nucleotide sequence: TGTGCCAGCAGCCACCCTCGGGACGAGCAGTACTTC.